A single T cell receptor (beta chain) is shown here with its context. The time point was: 2015-2016 season, 7 days after influenza vaccination. Excluded were substance abuse, HIV/AIDS, active cancer, immunomodulatory drugs and active illness. The data stem from a study of follicular helper T cells after annual influenza vaccination. Looked up from germline, CDR1 is KGHSH and CDR2 is LQKENI. The CDR3 spans 15 residues. The V gene lost 6 bases and the J gene lost 6 bases, with 15 bases spanning the gap. Clones were sequenced by immunoSEQ multiplex PCR, and TCRdb holds only the in-frame ones, with some missing. The sample has roughly 9,700 clones, approximately 87% seen once; the top ten hold 0.3% to 0.45%.

The receptor comes from an adult who received the influenza vaccine. Source: CXCR5- memory CD4+ T cells sorted from blood, taken 7 days after influenza vaccination. The chain combines TRBV18 with TRBJ1-6; D uncertain. DNA of the CDR3: TGTGCCAGCTCCCCATCGAAACACCCTAATTCACCCCTCCACTTT. This gives the protein CASSPSKHPNSPLHF.